The next 30 T cell receptor beta chains were all read from a single sample in a study of CD8 T cells in Susac syndrome. The authors reverse transcribed roughly 0.5 to 1 ug RNA with random hexamers. A single record per CDR3 protein comes from TCRdb applying MiXCR to the immunoSEQ multiplex PCR reads. The sample has about 200,000 distinct CDR3 sequences, approximately 95% seen once. Sample: CD4+ T cells from PBMCs. The receptors shown here come from a human donor with multiple sclerosis.

The CDR3 DNA is TGCAGTGCCGTGGACCTGAGGAACACCATATATTTT. Encoded protein: CSAVDLRNTIYF. J is TRBJ1-3 and V is TRBV20-1, with D hard to call. V lost 6 bases, J lost 7 bases, and 13 bases lay in between. Per the germline V gene, CDR1 is DFQATT and CDR2 is SNEGSKA (reference sequence). This CDR3 contains 12 residues.

The V and J genes are TRBV5-6 and TRBJ2-1; D unresolved. Between the trimmed V and J ends, which lost 2 bases and 12 bases, there was a span of 9 bases. The CDR3 has 11 residues. Germline CDR1 and CDR2: SGHDT and YYEEEE. This CDR3 reads CASSLASGQFF. In DNA, the CDR3 is TGTGCCAGCAGCTTAGCCTCTGGGCAGTTCTTC.

The chain employs TRBV20-1 and TRBJ2-5, with TRBD1 matching 8 bases. V was clipped by 6 bases and J by 3 bases; unmatched bases: 0. CDR1 and CDR2 (germline): DFQATT, SNEGSKA (reference sequence). This CDR3 has 11 residues. The CDR3 protein is CSADREETQYF. DNA of the CDR3: TGCAGTGCGGACAGGGAAGAGACCCAGTACTTC.

This chain joins TRBV12-3 or TRBV12-4 and TRBJ1-4, with D unclear. V was trimmed by 3 bases and J by 0 bases, leaving 11 bases between them. The CDR3 runs to 16 residues. CDR3 sequence: CASSFGQPATNEKLFF. CDR3 nucleotides: TGTGCCAGCAGTTTCGGGCAGCCCGCAACTAATGAAAAACTGTTTTTT.

V usage is TRBV24-1 and J usage is TRBJ2-4; D is possibly TRBD2 (6 bases). There are 18 residues in the CDR3. Germline values: CDR1 KGHDR, CDR2 SFDVKD. Trimming removed 0 bases from V and 2 bases from J, with 16 bases in between. The CDR3 loop is CATSDLSGQDATKNIQYF. CDR3 sequence (DNA): TGTGCCACCAGTGATTTGAGCGGGCAGGACGCTACCAAAAACATTCAGTACTTC.

This rearrangement joins TRBV30 to TRBJ2-3; D perhaps matches TRBD2 (6 bases). Looked up from germline, CDR1 is GTSNPN and CDR2 is SVGIG (reference sequence). Between the trimmed V and J ends, which lost 4 bases and 8 bases, there was a span of 19 bases. The CDR3 spans 14 residues. DNA of the CDR3: TGTGCCTGGACCTTCGGGGAGGCTCGGGGTACGCAGTATTTT. Its translation is CAWTFGEARGTQYF.

The chain's CDR3 is CASSQDQGFGYTF. The CDR3 bases are TGTGCCAGCAGCCAAGATCAAGGGTTTGGCTACACCTTC. The J gene is TRBJ1-2, the V gene TRBV3-1; unclear D gene. Trimming cost V 0 bases and J 7 bases, with 9 bases left between them. Germline CDR1 LGHDT, CDR2 YNNKEL (reference sequence). This CDR3 contains 13 residues.

The rearrangement links TRBV25-1 to TRBJ1-2; D not resolved. The CDR3 has 13 amino acids. The germline V gene has CDR1 MGHDK and CDR2 SYGVNS. V dropped 4 bases and J dropped 5 bases, with 11 bases sitting between them. The CDR3 sequence: CASSGTQPYGYTF. The CDR3 nucleotides are TGTGCCAGCAGTGGGACTCAACCATATGGCTACACCTTC.

V usage is TRBV9 and J usage is TRBJ1-5; D is undetermined. The CDR3 runs 14 residues. CDR1 and CDR2 (germline): SGDLS, YYNGEE. V was shortened by 0 bases and J by 6 bases, with 10 bases between the two germline ends. The CDR3 DNA follows: TGTGCCAGCAGCGTAGACCAGGAAGGTCAGCCCCAGCATTTT. This gives the protein CASSVDQEGQPQHF.

The J gene is TRBJ2-2, the V gene TRBV27; D is perhaps TRBD2 (7 bases). This CDR3 contains 16 residues. The V end was cut by 3 bases, the J end by 6 bases, with 17 bases between. In germline, CDR1 is MNHEY, CDR2 SMNVEV (reference sequence). CDR3 region: CASSLGLADRAGELFF. CDR3 bases: TGTGCCAGCAGTTTGGGGCTAGCGGACAGAGCCGGGGAGCTGTTTTTT.

This clonotype was detected only once. The rearrangement links TRBV24-1 to TRBJ2-7; D not resolved. This CDR3 region has 15 residues. Trimming cost V 0 bases and J 2 bases, with 10 bases left between them. Germline-derived CDR1 and CDR2 are KGHDR and SFDVKD. The CDR3 here is CATSDLHPDPYEQYV. In DNA, the CDR3 is TGTGCCACCAGTGATTTGCATCCGGATCCCTACGAGCAGTACGTC.

This chain links TRBV9 with TRBJ1-1; TRBD1 is a possible D gene (5 bases). V dropped 3 bases and J dropped 6 bases, with 15 bases sitting between them. Germline V gene data show CDR1 as SGDLS and CDR2 as YYNGEE. CDR3 length: 14 residues. CDR3 nucleotide sequence: TGTGCCAGCAGCGCCCTCCGGGGCAGAGCTGAAGCTTTCTTT. Translating gives CASSALRGRAEAFF.

This rearrangement joins TRBV4-1 to TRBJ1-1; D is unclear. CDR3 length: 14 residues. CDR1 is MGHRA and CDR2 is YSYEKL in the germline V gene. Trimming took off 6 bases at V and 5 bases at J, with 16 bases between the two ends. The CDR3 is CASSGPLKRTEAFF. In DNA, the CDR3 is TGCGCCAGCAGTGGGCCCCTTAAGAGGACTGAAGCTTTCTTT.

V gene TRBV20-1 combines with J gene TRBJ1-1; 7 bases match TRBD1. Germline V gene sequence: CDR1 DFQATT, CDR2 SNEGSKA (reference sequence). V lost 0 bases and J lost 5; bases outside the gene matches: 6. The CDR3 is 14 residues long. This CDR3 reads CSARDRDRGTEAFF. The DNA of the CDR3 is TGCAGTGCTAGAGATCGGGACAGAGGGACTGAAGCTTTCTTT.

The chain uses TRBV7-3 and TRBJ2-1; D is perhaps TRBD1 (6 bases). The CDR3 covers 15 residues. In germline, CDR1 is SGHTA, CDR2 FQGTGA. V was cut by 6 bases and J by 4 bases, with 16 bases left in between. CDR3 loop: CASSLRGSHYNEQFF. The CDR3 coding sequence is TGTGCCAGCAGTCTTAGGGGGTCCCATTACAATGAGCAGTTCTTC.

DNA for the CDR3: TGCAGCGTCCGCCAGTGGACCGGCGCTAATGAAAAACTGTTTTTT. Translating gives CSVRQWTGANEKLFF. The chain employs TRBV29-1 and TRBJ1-4, with D unclear. Trimming left V 6 bases short and J 3 bases short, with 17 bases between. The CDR3 sequence is 15 residues long. CDR1 SQVTM and CDR2 ANQGSEA come from the germline V gene.

V gene TRBV30 combines with J gene TRBJ2-5; D gene unclear. From germline, CDR1 is GTSNPN and CDR2 SVGIG (reference sequence). V dropped 3 bases and J dropped 4 bases, with 6 bases sitting between them. This CDR3 contains 11 residues. The CDR3 region has the DNA TGTGCCTGGAGAGTAGGAGAGACCCAGTACTTC. Amino acid sequence: CAWRVGETQYF.

This chain uses TRBV20-1 with TRBJ2-2, with a tentative D call TRBD1 (7 bases). CDR1 and CDR2 (germline): DFQATT, SNEGSKA (reference sequence). The CDR3 has 15 residues. Deletions cut 6 bases from V and 4 bases from J, with 18 bases between. The CDR3 nucleotides are TGCAGTGCCCAAGTGGCGGGACAGCGCACCGGGGAGCTGTTTTTT. As protein: CSAQVAGQRTGELFF.

The chain employs TRBV29-1 and TRBJ2-5, with TRBD2 identical over 10 bases. J lost 5 bases, V lost 7 bases, and 4 bases had no gene match. The CDR3 loop spans 12 amino acids. Germline-derived CDR1 and CDR2 are SQVTM and ANQGSEA. CDR3 coding DNA: TGCAGCGGGGCTAGCGGGGGCGAGACCCAGTACTTC. Its translation is CSGASGGETQYF.

J is TRBJ2-7 and V is TRBV29-1; 9 bases match TRBD1. The ends lost 6 bases at V and 1 base at J; junction bases unmatched: 7. Germline CDR1 and CDR2: SQVTM and ANQGSEA. The CDR3 is 14 amino acids. CDR3 DNA sequence: TGCAGCGTAGGACAGGGGACGGGATCCTACGAGCAGTACTTC. Translation gives CSVGQGTGSYEQYF.

V is TRBV13 and J is TRBJ1-6; no reliable D call. V dropped 0 bases and J dropped 5 bases, with 11 bases sitting between them. The CDR3 runs 16 residues. Germline values: CDR1 PRHDT, CDR2 FYEKMQ (reference sequence). In DNA, the CDR3 is TGTGCCAGCAGCTTAGGCTTGAGGTCGGATAATTCACCCCTCCACTTT. It translates to CASSLGLRSDNSPLHF.

The rearrangement links TRBV4-2 to TRBJ2-7; D gene uncertain. Germline assignment: CDR1 LGHNA and CDR2 YNFKEQ. V lost 1 base and J lost 1, with 11 bases in between. CDR3 length equals 15 residues. CDR3 in DNA: TGTGCCAGCAGCCAAGGGGCGCTAACTTCCTACGAGCAGTACTTC. It codes for CASSQGALTSYEQYF.

This chain connects TRBV28 to TRBJ2-7, with a possible D match to TRBD1 (5 bases). The CDR3 spans 13 residues. Trimming pared 2 bases from V and 5 bases from J, leaving 10 bases between. Germline V gene lookup returns CDR1 MDHEN and CDR2 SYDVKM. The CDR3 loop is CASSLGRAHEQYF. The CDR3 bases are TGTGCCAGCAGTTTAGGCAGGGCCCACGAGCAGTACTTC. The full variable domain, completed using reference TRBV28 and TRBJ2-7, is DVKVTQSSRYLVKRTGEKVFLECVQDMDHENMFWYRQDPGLGLRLIYFSYDVKMKEKGDIPEGYSVSREKKERFSLILESASTNQTSMYLCASSLGRAHEQYFGPGTRLTVT.

The chain carries TRBV10-3 and TRBJ2-3; D is uncertain. This CDR3 spans 15 amino acids. Germline CDR1 ENHRY, CDR2 SYGVKD. The V and J ends lost 3 bases and 0 bases respectively, with 10 bases between them. The CDR3 coding sequence is TGTGCCATCAGTGATTGGACGGGCAGCACAGATACGCAGTATTTT. This encodes CAISDWTGSTDTQYF.

The chain carries TRBV29-1 and TRBJ1-4; D is unclear. Germline V gene lookup returns CDR1 SQVTM and CDR2 ANQGSEA. This CDR3 region has 14 residues. Trimming took 6 bases from V and 7 from J, leaving 18 bases between them. The CDR3 protein is CSVQTSSRSEKLFF. The CDR3 nucleotides read TGCAGCGTGCAAACGTCGTCCAGGAGTGAAAAACTGTTTTTT. Using reference TRBV29-1 and TRBJ1-4 for the parts outside the CDR3, the full variable domain is SAVISQKPSRDICQRGTSLTIQCQVDSQVTMMFWYRQQPGQSLTLIATANQGSEATYESGFVIDKFPISRPNLTFSTLTVSNMSPEDSSIYLCSVQTSSRSEKLFFGSGTQLSVL.

The chain is built from TRBV2 and TRBJ2-5; TRBD1 agrees at 7 bases. The V gene's germline CDR1 is SNHLY and CDR2 FYNNEI. The CDR3 is 12 residues long. V shed 7 bases, J shed 6 bases, and the junction held 5 bases outside the gene matches. In DNA, the CDR3 is TGTGCCAGCAAGGGGGCGGAGAAGACCCAGTACTTC. It is translated as CASKGAEKTQYF.

The CDR3 nucleotides are TGTGCCAGCAGCCAAGGGGATTACATTCAGTACTTC. Its protein is CASSQGDYIQYF. This chain links TRBV3-1 with TRBJ2-4; D is undetermined. The CDR3 covers 12 residues. Trimming removed 1 base at V and 8 bases at J, with 6 bases between. Germline lookup yields CDR1 LGHDT and CDR2 YNNKEL (reference sequence).

The genes are TRBV30 and TRBJ1-1; D is possibly TRBD1 (6 bases). CDR1 and CDR2 from the germline V gene are GTSNPN and SVGIG (reference sequence). This CDR3 contains 13 residues. The V end was cut by 5 bases, the J end by 1 base, with 11 bases between. In DNA, the CDR3 is TGTGCCTGGCGAAAGACAGGGAACACTGAAGCTTTCTTT. It specifies CAWRKTGNTEAFF.

The gene calls are TRBV5-1 and TRBJ1-1; 8 nucleotides align to TRBD1. V was pared by 4 bases and J by 1 base, with 6 bases of the junction left unmatched. The germline gives CDR1 SGHRS, CDR2 YFSETQ. The CDR3 has 15 amino acids. For the CDR3, the DNA is TGCGCCAGCAGCGGACGGACAGGGAGGAACACTGAAGCTTTCTTT. This gives the protein CASSGRTGRNTEAFF.

This chain links TRBV3-1 with TRBJ2-1, with 7 bases identical to TRBD1. This CDR3 contains 15 residues. Losses at the gene ends were 4 bases for V and 3 bases for J; bases not matched to a gene: 6. The germline gives CDR1 LGHDT, CDR2 YNNKEL (reference sequence). The CDR3 loop is CASSPDRDSYNEQFF. The CDR3 nucleotides read TGTGCCAGCAGCCCCGACCGGGACAGCTACAATGAGCAGTTCTTC.